Included here is one T cell receptor beta chain sequence, with context. Antigen specificity is unknown. This sample stems from a study of cytomegalovirus exposure and HLA in healthy donors. Study information: A subsequent analysis reported that the 110 or so validation repertoires were produced on the same platform that had also been used for the 500 to 700 first-cohort repertoires.

CDR1 and CDR2 from the germline V gene are MDHEN and SYDVKM. V was shortened by 7 bases and J by 4 bases, with 19 bases between the two germline ends. This CDR3 comprises 15 residues. Profiled with immunoSEQ multiplex PCR; TCRdb holds only in-frame clones, not every one. The data show under 250,000 clones, more than 75% seen once. Study results and limitations: Cytomegalovirus association was assigned to about 180 TCR beta chains. First-cohort TCR clusters tended to co-occur in the approximately 110 validation repertoires, a later analysis found. Reportedly, diagnosis of cytomegalovirus status by the classifier showed high specificity and sensitivity.

The receptor was isolated from a man between 18 and 35 years old in good health and CMV-seronegative. The sample consisted of PBMCs. V usage is TRBV28 and J usage is TRBJ1-2; a possible D gene is TRBD1 (6 bases). Here the CDR3 DNA reads TGTGCCAGCACTCCCGCGGGGGCCCTAAGCTATGGCTACACCTTC. It encodes CASTPAGALSYGYTF.